This paragraph covers one T cell receptor beta chain sequence. Its specificity is not known. This specimen comes from a study of post-analysis software for immune sequencing data. On the study more broadly: The disease courses spanned relapsing-remitting, secondary progressive and progressive-relapsing forms of multiple sclerosis. Overall study findings and caveats: Roughly five TRBV segments appeared more often in patients than in controls, and TRBV5-6, TRBV5-1 and TRBV20-1 were among these. Compared with controls, patients showed significantly lower normalized Chao1 diversity.

Carried by the TCR beta cDNA libraries were unique molecular identifiers. With roughly 0.9 to 11 million T cells as the source, 540,000 or so cDNA molecules resulted. TCRdb processed the PCR reads anew with MiXCR; each CDR3 protein has one entry. The data show roughly 700,000 distinct CDR3 sequences, 25% to 30% seen once. This CDR3 is 13 amino acids long. In germline, CDR1 is DFQATT, CDR2 SNEGSKA (reference sequence). V lost 6 bases, J lost 0 bases, and 11 bases lay in between. The sequencing sample was made of blood. The V gene is TRBV20-1, the J gene TRBJ1-2; D is perhaps TRBD1 (6 bases). This clonotype was obtained from a girl aged 5-17 years with multiple sclerosis. The CDR3 spells CSAAGASNYGYTF. CDR3 coding DNA: TGCAGTGCGGCAGGGGCCTCTAACTATGGCTACACCTTC.